These T cell receptor beta chains were read from a single sample in a study of T cell responses to AZD1222 COVID-19 vaccine. Repertoires were generated with immunoSEQ multiplex PCR, while TCRdb's copy carries only in-frame clones and drops some. The sample has around 150,000 clones; approximately 92% are singletons. The input for sequencing was peripheral blood, taken 28 days after the second AZD1222 dose. Receptor source: an adult who received the AZD1222 COVID-19 vaccine. Each CDR3 is given with its conserved first and last residue. D genes are given only for firm matches. The size entry is marked missing in some rows and otherwise reads once, few, many or a size class.

-	TRBV6-5	-	TRBJ2-5	CASRKETQYF	TGTGCCAGCAGAAAAGAGACCCAGTACTTC
-	TRBV7-9	-	TRBJ2-1	CASSPGFLQTGEIPGFF	TGTGCCAGCAGCCCGGGATTTCTTCAGACAGGAGAGATTCCGGGGTTCTTC
-	TRBV10-2	-	TRBJ2-5	CASTPRGSVQETQYF	TGCGCCAGCACCCCTAGGGGGAGTGTCCAAGAGACCCAGTACTTC
TRBD1	TRBV7-9	-	TRBJ1-1	CASSWTGGAGTEAFF	TGTGCCAGCAGCTGGACAGGGGGCGCAGGCACTGAAGCTTTCTTT
-	TRBV6-1	-	TRBJ2-7	CASSEAIDISYEQYF	TGTGCCAGCAGTGAAGCGATAGACATCTCCTACGAGCAGTACTTC
-	TRBV7-9	few	TRBJ1-5	CASSAAMSSSAQHF	TGTGCCAGCAGCGCAGCCATGTCTAGCTCGGCCCAGCATTTT
-	TRBV27	-	TRBJ1-2	CASSLSGEVGYTF	TGTGCCAGCAGTTTATCGGGGGAGGTTGGCTACACCTTC
-	TRBV19	-	TRBJ2-7	CASSTEGRGRVSYEQYF	TGTGCCAGTAGTACGGAGGGCCGGGGCAGGGTCTCCTACGAGCAGTACTTC
TRBD2	TRBV7-2	once	TRBJ2-3	CASSHTSAGFTDTQYF	TGTGCCAGCAGCCATACTAGCGCCGGTTTCACAGATACGCAGTATTTT
-	TRBV30	-	TRBJ2-2	CAWARDSSSGELFF	TGTGCCTGGGCCCGGGACTCTTCAAGCGGGGAGCTGTTTTTT
-	TRBV29-1	-	TRBJ1-2	CSVREGIYGYTF	TGCAGCGTTCGGGAGGGAATTTATGGCTACACCTTC
-	TRBV5-4	-	TRBJ2-1	CASSSRTARGDNEQFF	TGTGCCAGCAGCTCCAGGACAGCTAGGGGAGACAATGAGCAGTTCTTC
-	TRBV19	-	TRBJ2-1	CASSITRAPYNEQFF	TGTGCCAGTAGTATAACCAGGGCCCCCTACAATGAGCAGTTCTTC
-	TRBV30	-	TRBJ1-1	CAWSVAGVEAFF	TGTGCCTGGAGTGTAGCGGGGGTTGAAGCTTTCTTT
-	TRBV18	-	TRBJ2-7	CASSHGAALLAYEQYF	TGTGCCAGCTCACACGGGGCAGCCCTCCTAGCCTACGAGCAGTACTTC
TRBD1	TRBV6-5	few	TRBJ1-2	CASSYSTGTGVYGYTF	TGTGCCAGCAGTTACTCGACGGGGACAGGGGTGTATGGCTACACCTTC
TRBD2	TRBV3-1/TRBV3-2	few	TRBJ2-1	CASSQLGGLAGGSYNEQFF	TGTGCCAGCAGCCAATTGGGGGGACTAGCGGGAGGTAGTTACAATGAGCAGTTCTTC
TRBD1	TRBV7-8	-	TRBJ1-1	CASSNPGTGDPEAFF	TGTGCCAGCAGCAACCCCGGGACAGGGGACCCTGAAGCTTTCTTT
-	TRBV21-1	-	TRBJ2-7	CASQGTGTYEQYF	TGTGCCAGCCAAGGGACAGGTACCTACGAGCAGTACTTC
-	TRBV27	-	TRBJ1-1	CASSPRAMNTEAFF	TGTGCCAGCAGCCCCAGGGCCATGAACACTGAAGCTTTCTTT
TRBD2	TRBV11-2	-	TRBJ2-7	CASSYYWRESPSSYEQYF	TGTGCCAGCAGCTACTACTGGCGGGAGAGCCCAAGCTCCTACGAGCAGTACTTC
TRBD2	TRBV11-2	-	TRBJ2-1	CASSLVAGSYNEQFF	TGTGCCAGCAGCTTAGTAGCGGGCTCCTACAATGAGCAGTTCTTC
-	TRBV19	-	TRBJ1-4	CASKEVGLMEKLFF	TGTGCCAGTAAGGAAGTAGGGCTGATGGAAAAACTGTTTTTT